This passage covers 32 T cell receptor beta chains from one sample sequenced in a study of blood T cell repertoires in COVID-19. Sequencing was performed with immunoSEQ multiplex PCR; in TCRdb, only in-frame clones are kept and a portion is missing. The repertoire consists of approximately 300,000 clones, with 89% occurring once and the leading ten covering 5.2%. The sequencing input was PBMCs or T cells enriched from blood (not recorded which). Receptors were obtained from a man aged 55 to 70 who had recovered from COVID-19.

The V gene is TRBV7-3, the J gene TRBJ2-4; D perhaps matches TRBD2 (5 bases). The CDR3 runs 17 residues. The V end lost 5 bases, the J end lost 4 bases, and 21 bases lay between the germline ends. Germline CDR1 is SGHTA and CDR2 is FQGTGA. The CDR3 coding sequence is TGTGCCAGCAGCCCCCTTGGGAGCGCGGGCGGGAAAAACATTCAGTACTTC. Translating it yields CASSPLGSAGGKNIQYF.

CDR3 in DNA: TGTGCCAGCAGTTTCGCTAGGGGCTCTGGAAACACCATATATTTT. Its protein product is CASSFARGSGNTIYF. The chain uses TRBV27 and TRBJ1-3, with D possibly matching TRBD1 (5 bases). The ends were cut back, 3 bases at V and 0 bases at J, with 9 bases in the middle. CDR1 is MNHEY, CDR2 SMNVEV, per germline (reference sequence). The CDR3 spans 15 residues.

The CDR3 bases are TGTGCCAGCTCACCAACAAACGATGGACTCTACGAGCAGTACTTC. It is translated as CASSPTNDGLYEQYF. V is TRBV18 and J is TRBJ2-7; D perhaps matches TRBD2 (5 bases). The CDR3 is 15 amino acids. CDR1 and CDR2 from the germline V gene are KGHSH and LQKENI. With 2 bases removed from V and 3 bases from J, the gap between germline ends came to 14 bases.

This clone was counted once. The sample holds other DNA sequences that translate to the same CDR3. V gene TRBV5-1 combines with J gene TRBJ2-2; TRBD1 agrees at 10 bases. The CDR3 length is 15 residues. The V segment lost 3 bases and the J segment 4 bases; nucleotides outside the gene matches: 3. CDR1 SGHRS and CDR2 YFSETQ come from the germline V gene. The CDR3 loop reads CASSSGTGATGELFF. In DNA, the CDR3 is TGCGCCAGCAGCTCCGGGACAGGGGCCACCGGGGAGCTGTTTTTT.

The CDR3 sequence: CASSLVYGSSYNEQFF. The DNA for the CDR3 is TGTGCCAGCAGCTTGGTATATGGCAGCTCCTACAATGAGCAGTTCTTC. The genes are TRBV7-9 and TRBJ2-1; no definite D call. The V gene lost 3 bases and the J gene lost 0 bases, with 12 bases spanning the gap. Germline V gene sequence: CDR1 SEHNR, CDR2 FQNEAQ (reference sequence). The CDR3 totals 16 residues. The complete variable domain, with remaining parts taken from reference TRBV7-9 and TRBJ2-1, reads DTGVSQNPRHKITKRGQNVTFRCDPISEHNRLYWYRQTLGQGPEFLTYFQNEAQLEKSRLLSDRFSAERPKGSFSTLEIQRTEQGDSAMYLCASSLVYGSSYNEQFFGPGTRLTVL.

V is TRBV5-1 and J is TRBJ2-7; 9 positions match TRBD1. In germline, CDR1 is SGHRS, CDR2 YFSETQ. V lost 4 bases and J lost 1; bases outside the gene matches: 6. This CDR3 is built from 15 residues. This CDR3 is CASSPGTGRSYEQYF. CDR3 DNA: TGCGCCAGCAGCCCTGGGACAGGGAGGTCCTACGAGCAGTACTTC.

This CDR3 reads CASSQDSSGRGQPQHF. CDR3 DNA: TGCGCCAGCAGCCAAGATTCAAGCGGCAGGGGCCAGCCCCAGCATTTT. The chain combines TRBV4-1 with TRBJ1-5; D possibly corresponds to TRBD1 (6 bases). V lost 0 bases and J lost 7, with 16 bases in between. Germline CDR1 MGHRA, CDR2 YSYEKL. The CDR3 length is 16 residues.

The chain couples TRBV28 to TRBJ2-7; 9 nucleotides match TRBD2. Germline lookup yields CDR1 MDHEN and CDR2 SYDVKM. The CDR3 has 14 amino acids. V gave up 3 bases and J gave up 4 bases; unmatched junction bases: 4. CDR3 DNA sequence: TGTGCCAGCAGTTTGCTAGCGGGGAAGTACGAGCAGTACTTC. Its translation: CASSLLAGKYEQYF.

This clone was found a few times. This chain uses TRBV7-9 with TRBJ2-5; 7 bases are shared with TRBD1. This CDR3 is built from 16 residues. The germline CDR1 and CDR2 sequences are SEHNR and FQNEAQ (reference sequence). The V gene end was trimmed by 8 bases and the J gene end by 2 bases; junction bases not matched to a gene: 14. CDR3 protein: CASQQGTHELQETQYF. The CDR3 bases are TGTGCCAGCCAACAGGGGACCCACGAGTTACAAGAGACCCAGTACTTC.

The chain links TRBV9 to TRBJ2-7; 9 positions agree with TRBD1. The length of the CDR3 is 14 residues. The germline CDR1 and CDR2 sequences are SGDLS and YYNGEE. The V and J ends lost 3 bases and 5 bases, in that order; junction bases with no gene match: 6. The CDR3 loop reads CASSGGTGLHEQYF. Here the CDR3 DNA reads TGTGCCAGCAGCGGGGGGACAGGGCTCCACGAGCAGTACTTC.

The V and J genes are TRBV2 and TRBJ1-5; unclear D gene. The CDR3 length is 13 residues. Trimming left V 5 bases short and J 6 bases short, with 11 bases between. Germline V gives CDR1 SNHLY, CDR2 FYNNEI. The CDR3 loop is CASSLNTGQPQHF. As DNA, the CDR3 is TGTGCCAGCAGTTTAAATACGGGTCAGCCCCAGCATTTT.

V is TRBV4-1 and J is TRBJ2-3, with TRBD2 matching 14 bases. Germline assignment: CDR1 MGHRA and CDR2 YSYEKL. This CDR3 comprises 17 residues. The ends lost 1 base at V and 4 bases at J; junction bases unmatched: 4. The chain's CDR3 is CASSQGGLAGVSDTQYF. The CDR3 nucleotides are TGCGCCAGCAGCCAAGGGGGACTAGCGGGAGTCTCAGATACGCAGTATTTT.

This chain joins TRBV12-2 and TRBJ1-2; the table's D call, TRBD1, was not checked against the DNA. TRBV12-2 is a known pseudogene. CDR3 length equals 14 residues. The CDR3 loop is CASRFADRFYGYTF. CDR3 DNA: TGTGCAAGTCGCTTTGCTGACAGGTTTTATGGCTACACCTTC.

V is TRBV24-1 and J is TRBJ2-7; tentative D call: TRBD2 (6 bases). From germline, CDR1 is KGHDR and CDR2 SFDVKD. Trimming removed 3 bases at V and 3 bases at J, with 17 bases between. CDR3 length: 16 amino acids. The CDR3 nucleotides are TGTGCCACCAGTGATCCCGGGACTCGAATATTCTACGAGCAGTACTTC. Protein product: CATSDPGTRIFYEQYF.

V and J are TRBV7-2 and TRBJ2-6; D is unclear. Germline CDR1 reads SGHTA; CDR2 reads FQGNSA. The CDR3 spans 14 residues. V lost 1 base to trimming and J lost 2 bases, with 3 bases between them. The chain's CDR3 is CASSLGAGANVLTF. In DNA, the CDR3 is TGTGCCAGCAGCTTAGGAGCTGGGGCCAACGTCCTGACTTTC.

The gene calls are TRBV2 and TRBJ1-3; 8 bases are shared with TRBD1. Germline CDR1 is SNHLY and CDR2 is FYNNEI. This CDR3 is 15 amino acids long. The V and J ends lost 6 bases and 4 bases, in that order; junction bases with no gene match: 8. The CDR3 sequence is CASSVDRGSGNTIYF. For the CDR3, the DNA is TGTGCCAGCAGCGTAGACAGGGGTTCAGGAAACACCATATATTTT. The full variable domain, its missing parts supplied by reference TRBV2 and TRBJ1-3, is EPEVTQTPSHQVTQMGQEVILRCVPISNHLYFYWYRQILGQKVEFLVSFYNNEISEKSEIFDDQFSVERPDGSNFTLKIRSTKLEDSAMYFCASSVDRGSGNTIYFGEGSWLTVV.

The chain employs TRBV27 and TRBJ2-5; D might be TRBD2 (6 bases). The CDR3 has 14 amino acids. The germline CDR1 and CDR2 sequences are MNHEY and SMNVEV (reference sequence). V was clipped by 4 bases and J by 5 bases, with 14 bases between them. CDR3 nucleotides: TGTGCCAGCAGTTCCCTCGGGAGTTTGGAGACCCAGTACTTC. Encoded protein: CASSSLGSLETQYF.

The rearrangement joins TRBV30 to TRBJ1-5; D is possibly TRBD1 (5 bases). This CDR3 spans 13 amino acids. V gave up 7 bases and J gave up 0 bases, with 10 bases separating them. The V gene's germline CDR1 is GTSNPN and CDR2 SVGIG (reference sequence). The CDR3 spells CAYAGRSNQPQHF. Written as DNA, the CDR3 is TGTGCCTACGCGGGACGTAGCAATCAGCCCCAGCATTTT.

The chain uses TRBV27 and TRBJ1-2, with a weak D call TRBD1 (5 bases). Germline CDR1 is MNHEY and CDR2 is SMNVEV (reference sequence). V shed 3 bases and J shed 5 bases, with 19 bases lying between them. CDR3 length equals 16 residues. The CDR3 DNA sequence: TGTGCCAGCAGTTTGGGTTGGGGGGATTTAGGATATGGCTACACCTTC. Amino acid sequence: CASSLGWGDLGYGYTF.

This clone was detected a few times. This chain connects TRBV29-1 to TRBJ1-1; a possible D gene is TRBD1 (5 bases). In germline, CDR1 is SQVTM, CDR2 ANQGSEA. The CDR3 is made up of 12 amino acids. V lost 4 bases and J lost 5, with 11 bases in between. This CDR3 is CSVGRVETEAFF. DNA of the CDR3: TGCAGCGTTGGCAGGGTAGAGACTGAAGCTTTCTTT. The complete variable domain, with remaining parts taken from reference TRBV29-1 and TRBJ1-1, reads SAVISQKPSRDICQRGTSLTIQCQVDSQVTMMFWYRQQPGQSLTLIATANQGSEATYESGFVIDKFPISRPNLTFSTLTVSNMSPEDSSIYLCSVGRVETEAFFGQGTRLTVV.

This sequence joins TRBV24-1 and TRBJ2-5; 9 bases are shared with TRBD1. This CDR3 has 14 residues. Germline-derived CDR1 and CDR2 are KGHDR and SFDVKD. V was pared by 10 bases and J by 2 bases, with 7 bases of the junction left unmatched. DNA of the CDR3: TGTGCCACAACCCCGGGACAGGGACAAGAGACCCAGTACTTC. It translates to CATTPGQGQETQYF.

V usage is TRBV5-8 and J usage is TRBJ1-2; the match to TRBD1 covers 12 bases. Looked up from germline, CDR1 is SGHTS and CDR2 is YDEGEE. V was clipped by 4 bases and J by 8 bases; unmatched bases: 6. The CDR3 has 14 amino acids. The CDR3 nucleotides are TGTGCCAGCAGCAGGGGACAGGGGGCTTCGGGCTACACCTTC. Its translation is CASSRGQGASGYTF.

This chain uses TRBV28 with TRBJ2-1, with 8 bases that match TRBD2. The CDR3 extends over 15 amino acids. CDR1 and CDR2 from the germline V gene are MDHEN and SYDVKM. J lost 4 bases, V lost 5 bases, and 7 bases had no gene match. The CDR3 DNA follows: TGTGCCAGCAGTCCTCCCCGGGGGGGATACAATGAGCAGTTCTTC. Its protein is CASSPPRGGYNEQFF.

The rearrangement joins TRBV9 to TRBJ2-7, with TRBD1 matching over 10 bases. The CDR3 contains 14 residues. Unmatched junction bases numbered 3, after V lost 3 bases and J lost 3 bases. The germline gives CDR1 SGDLS, CDR2 YYNGEE. The DNA of the CDR3 is TGTGCCAGCAGCGAAGGGACAGGGGTCTACGAGCAGTACTTC. This encodes CASSEGTGVYEQYF.

The chain joins TRBV7-9 to TRBJ2-7; D unresolved. This CDR3 is 13 amino acids long. CDR1 and CDR2 (germline): SEHNR, FQNEAQ (reference sequence). The germline V and J ends were trimmed by 3 bases and 5 bases, with 11 bases remaining between them. For the CDR3, the DNA is TGTGCCAGCAGCTTGTCCTCGTCTAACGAGCAGTACTTC. It yields the protein CASSLSSSNEQYF.

This chain connects TRBV3-1 (or the pseudogene TRBV3-2) to TRBJ1-2, with TRBD1 matching over 9 bases. V was clipped by 1 base and J by 5 bases; unmatched bases: 8. The CDR3 contains 16 residues. Germline assignment: CDR1 LGHDT and CDR2 YNNKEL (reference sequence). Written as DNA, the CDR3 is TGTGCCAGCAGCCAAGGCCCGGGACAGGGAGGGTATGGCTACACCTTC. Amino acid sequence: CASSQGPGQGGYGYTF.

This chain uses TRBV28 with TRBJ1-6; D is possibly TRBD1 (6 bases). The CDR3 totals 15 residues. V was cut by 5 bases and J by 9 bases, with 17 bases left in between. Germline V CDR1 and CDR2: MDHEN, SYDVKM. Written as DNA, the CDR3 is TGTGCCAGCAGTCCGCCCCGGGGAGGGGGTTCACCCCTCCACTTT. This codes for CASSPPRGGGSPLHF.

The genes are TRBV7-3 and TRBJ2-1; D gene unclear. The ends were cut back, 3 bases at V and 3 bases at J, with 12 bases in the middle. CDR1 and CDR2 from the germline V gene are SGHTA and FQGTGA. The CDR3 is made up of 15 amino acids. The CDR3 loop is CASSFSRVGYNEQFF. CDR3 in DNA: TGTGCCAGCAGCTTCTCCCGGGTGGGCTACAATGAGCAGTTCTTC.

The chain links TRBV27 to TRBJ1-4, with D unresolved. CDR3 length equals 16 residues. Germline V gene data show CDR1 as MNHEY and CDR2 as SMNVEV (reference sequence). With 3 bases removed from V and 5 bases from J, the gap between germline ends came to 16 bases. CDR3 in amino acids: CASSLRRQSFNEKLFF. CDR3 sequence (DNA): TGTGCCAGCAGTTTGCGGCGCCAATCTTTCAATGAAAAACTGTTTTTT.

The chain uses TRBV29-1 and TRBJ2-1; D gene unclear. This CDR3 region has 13 residues. The V end was cut by 3 bases, the J end by 4 bases, with 10 bases between. Germline values: CDR1 SQVTM, CDR2 ANQGSEA. The chain's CDR3 is CSVEVASYNEQFF. In DNA form, the CDR3 reads TGCAGCGTTGAGGTGGCTAGTTACAATGAGCAGTTCTTC.

V is TRBV7-3 and J is TRBJ2-3, with D possibly TRBD2 on 6 matching bases. CDR3 length: 15 amino acids. V lost 5 bases and J 2 bases, leaving 14 bases between the germline ends. Germline CDR1 SGHTA, CDR2 FQGTGA. CDR3: CASSLFAGLTDTQYF. CDR3 coding DNA: TGTGCCAGCAGCCTTTTTGCGGGACTCACAGATACGCAGTATTTT. Looking up the rest from reference TRBV7-3 and TRBJ2-3 gives the full variable domain: GAGVSQTPSNKVTEKGKYVELRCDPISGHTALYWYRQSLGQGPEFLIYFQGTGAADDSGLPNDRFFAVRPEGSVSTLKIQRTERGDSAVYLCASSLFAGLTDTQYFGPGTRLTVL.

The chain joins TRBV2 to TRBJ2-1; possibly TRBD2 for D (5 bases). From germline, CDR1 is SNHLY and CDR2 FYNNEI. V lost 3 bases, J lost 0 bases, and 15 bases lay in between. There are 17 residues in the CDR3. The chain's CDR3 is CASSDPTAVSSYNEQFF. For the CDR3, the DNA is TGTGCCAGCAGTGATCCAACAGCGGTAAGCTCCTACAATGAGCAGTTCTTC.